Shown below are 24 T cell receptor beta chains from a single sample sequenced in a study of cytomegalovirus exposure and HLA in healthy donors. Primers: 60 Vbeta forward and 13 Jbeta reverse. Profiling relied on immunoSEQ multiplex PCR, and the TCRdb table lists in-frame clones only, not all of them. The sample shows 150,000 to 200,000 clones, almost 85% of them seen only once. What was sequenced was PBMCs. Every receptor here comes from a woman aged 45 to 65 in good health and CMV-seronegative.

As to this clone: Other DNA sequences in the sample encode the same CDR3. This chain links TRBV28 with TRBJ2-1, with D possibly matching TRBD1 (5 bases). Germline V gene data show CDR1 as MDHEN and CDR2 as SYDVKM. The CDR3 sequence is 12 residues long. Trimming removed 2 bases at V and 8 bases at J, with 7 bases between. CDR3 in DNA: TGTGCCAGCAGTTTAAAGGGGCATGAGCAGTTCTTC. It encodes CASSLKGHEQFF.

For the CDR3, the DNA is TGTGCCAGCATCATTAGCGGGAGAGGGGGGGAGGGGCAGTTCTTC. It is translated as CASIISGRGGEGQFF. The V gene is TRBV7-2, the J gene TRBJ2-1, with 9 bases lining up with TRBD2. This CDR3 has 15 amino acids. Looked up from germline, CDR1 is SGHTA and CDR2 is FQGNSA. With V trimmed by 7 bases and J by 12 bases, 16 bases remained unmatched.

The chain links TRBV18 to TRBJ1-5, with a weak D call TRBD1 (5 bases). V was trimmed by 5 bases and J by 6 bases, leaving 20 bases between them. This CDR3 has 16 amino acids. Per the germline V gene, CDR1 is KGHSH and CDR2 is LQKENI. The CDR3 protein is CASSSQYGGAAQPQHF. In nucleotides, the CDR3 is TGTGCCAGCTCATCTCAATACGGCGGGGCTGCTCAGCCCCAGCATTTT.

The CDR3 coding sequence is TGTGCCTGGAATCCCGGGAGTATGGGAGAGCAGTTCTTC. It specifies CAWNPGSMGEQFF. This chain links TRBV30 with TRBJ2-1; perhaps TRBD2 as D (6 bases). The CDR3 length is 13 residues. Germline CDR1 reads GTSNPN; CDR2 reads SVGIG (reference sequence). Trimming stripped 4 bases from V and 10 bases from J, with 17 bases between.

The chain links TRBV7-8 to TRBJ1-2; the match to TRBD1 covers 10 bases. The CDR3 length is 16 residues. In germline, CDR1 is SGHVS, CDR2 FQNEAQ. With V trimmed by 5 bases and J by 8 bases, 14 bases remained unmatched. The CDR3 sequence is CASSLTTRTGGGGYTF. CDR3 nucleotides: TGTGCCAGCAGCCTAACAACTAGGACAGGGGGAGGGGGCTACACCTTC.

This sequence joins TRBV7-8 and TRBJ1-1; TRBD1 aligns across 12 bases. Trimming cost V 2 bases and J 2 bases; bases outside gene matches: 6. CDR1 and CDR2 (germline): SGHVS, FQNEAQ. The CDR3 extends over 17 amino acids. CDR3 nucleotide sequence: TGTGCCAGCAGCTTAAGGGACAGGGGGCTCATCAACACTGAAGCTTTCTTT. Amino acids: CASSLRDRGLINTEAFF. The full variable domain, rest sourced from reference TRBV7-8 and TRBJ1-1, is GAGVSQSPRYKVAKRGQDVALRCDPISGHVSLFWYQQALGQGPEFLTYFQNEAQLDKSGLPSDRFFAERPEGSVSTLKIQRTQQEDSAVYLCASSLRDRGLINTEAFFGQGTRLTVV.

The CDR3 region has the DNA TGTGCCTGGGACAGGACGAACACTGAAGCTTTCTTT. Translation: CAWDRTNTEAFF. This chain links TRBV30 with TRBJ1-1, with D possibly matching TRBD1 (6 bases). Trimming removed 5 bases at V and 1 base at J, with 8 bases between. The CDR3 sequence is 12 residues long. Germline V lookup: CDR1 GTSNPN, CDR2 SVGIG (reference sequence).

The rearrangement uses TRBV7-2 and TRBJ2-7; D possibly corresponds to TRBD2 (6 bases). CDR1 and CDR2 (germline): SGHTA, FQGNSA. The CDR3 has 15 amino acids. V shed 1 base and J shed 0 bases, with 10 bases lying between them. CDR3 residues: CASSLEGSGSYEQYF. CDR3 DNA sequence: TGTGCCAGCAGCTTAGAGGGTAGCGGCTCCTACGAGCAGTACTTC.

The chain uses TRBV6-1 and TRBJ2-4; D possibly corresponds to TRBD1 (6 bases). V lost 3 bases, J lost 0 bases, and 12 bases lay in between. Germline V gene data show CDR1 as MNHNS and CDR2 as SASEGT. The CDR3 sequence is 16 residues long. The CDR3 DNA follows: TGTGCCAGCAGTGAGAGTGGGACAATAGCCAAAAACATTCAGTACTTC. Its translation: CASSESGTIAKNIQYF.

The rearrangement links TRBV6-1 to TRBJ2-1; D might be TRBD1 (5 bases). Germline CDR1 reads MNHNS; CDR2 reads SASEGT. Between the trimmed V and J ends, which lost 2 bases and 0 bases, there was a span of 11 bases. The CDR3 contains 16 residues. CDR3 residues: CASSELGASSYNEQFF. CDR3 bases: TGTGCCAGCAGTGAATTAGGGGCGAGCTCCTACAATGAGCAGTTCTTC.

This rearrangement joins TRBV6-5 to TRBJ1-3; D gene ambiguous. The germline gives CDR1 MNHEY, CDR2 SVGAGI. The V gene lost 2 bases and the J gene lost 2 bases, with 7 bases spanning the gap. The CDR3 is 14 residues long. The CDR3 DNA sequence: TGTGCCAGCAGTTACGAGGTACCTGGAAACACCATATATTTT. Protein: CASSYEVPGNTIYF.

Here the CDR3 reads CAWNIRVAGLETQYF. The CDR3 DNA is TGTGCCTGGAACATTAGAGTAGCGGGCTTAGAGACCCAGTACTTC. The chain has TRBV30 and TRBJ2-5; TRBD2 agrees at 7 bases. The CDR3 runs to 15 residues. Germline V gene lookup returns CDR1 GTSNPN and CDR2 SVGIG (reference sequence). V was clipped by 4 bases and J by 4 bases; unmatched bases: 12.

The gene calls are TRBV28 and TRBJ2-2, with 7 bases aligning to TRBD1. Germline V gene lookup returns CDR1 MDHEN and CDR2 SYDVKM. J gave up 1 base and V 6 bases, and 8 bases lay outside the gene matches. The CDR3 is made up of 16 amino acids. The CDR3 loop is CASSDMRTGNTGELFF. CDR3 DNA sequence: TGTGCCAGCAGCGATATGCGGACAGGGAACACCGGGGAGCTGTTTTTT.

The chain joins TRBV6-5 to TRBJ2-7; no clear D gene. Germline V CDR1 and CDR2: MNHEY, SVGAGI. CDR3 size: 13 residues. The V end was cut by 5 bases, the J end by 3 bases, with 11 bases between. This chain's CDR3 is CASSDGGNYEQYF. DNA for the CDR3: TGTGCCAGCAGTGACGGCGGCAACTACGAGCAGTACTTC.

This clone was seen only once. The chain recombines TRBV7-2 with TRBJ1-5, with 7 positions matching TRBD1. This CDR3 region has 14 residues. Trimming removed 5 bases from V and 2 bases from J; junction bases left unmatched: 3. CDR1 and CDR2 from the germline V gene are SGHTA and FQGNSA. CDR3 nucleotides: TGTGCCAGCAGCATAGGACAGGGCAATCAGCCCCAGCATTTT. Translated, it gives CASSIGQGNQPQHF.

This chain joins TRBV5-1 and TRBJ1-5, with D unclear. Germline V gene lookup returns CDR1 SGHRS and CDR2 YFSETQ. Trimming cost V 4 bases and J 0 bases, with 11 bases left between them. The CDR3 is made up of 15 amino acids. CDR3 sequence reads: CASSPEGYSNQPQHF. Written as DNA, the CDR3 is TGCGCCAGCAGCCCGGAGGGCTATAGCAATCAGCCCCAGCATTTT.

The V gene is TRBV2, the J gene TRBJ2-5; 9 bases map to TRBD2. Germline V gene lookup returns CDR1 SNHLY and CDR2 FYNNEI. The CDR3 is 16 amino acids. J lost 4 bases, V lost 4 bases, and 10 bases had no gene match. CDR3 amino acids: CASSVMAGGPGETQYF. In DNA form, the CDR3 reads TGTGCCAGCAGTGTAATGGCGGGAGGGCCAGGAGAGACCCAGTACTTC.

The chain recombines TRBV7-2 with TRBJ2-3; the match to TRBD2 covers 10 bases. This CDR3 is 15 amino acids long. Per the germline V gene, CDR1 is SGHTA and CDR2 is FQGNSA. Unmatched junction bases numbered 3, after V lost 4 bases and J lost 2 bases. The CDR3 nucleotides are TGTGCCAGCAGCTCGACTAGCGGGCCCACAGATACGCAGTATTTT. Its translation: CASSSTSGPTDTQYF. The full variable domain, completed using reference TRBV7-2 and TRBJ2-3, is GAGVSQSPSNKVTEKGKDVELRCDPISGHTALYWYRQSLGQGLEFLIYFQGNSAPDKSGLPSDRFSAERTGGSVSTLTIQRTQQEDSAVYLCASSSTSGPTDTQYFGPGTRLTVL.

The chain has TRBV7-9 and TRBJ2-2, with 8 positions matching TRBD2. This CDR3 has 16 amino acids. Germline lookup yields CDR1 SEHNR and CDR2 FQNEAQ (reference sequence). The V segment lost 6 bases and the J segment 4 bases; nucleotides outside the gene matches: 10. The CDR3 DNA follows: TGTGCCAGCAGAGGGGGACTAGGCGGGCCCACCGGGGAGCTGTTTTTT. Its translation is CASRGGLGGPTGELFF.

The chain joins TRBV9 to TRBJ1-3, with no clear D. Germline CDR1 SGDLS, CDR2 YYNGEE. Trimming removed 0 bases from V and 2 bases from J, with 6 bases in between. The CDR3 totals 14 residues. The CDR3 coding sequence is TGTGCCAGCAGCGTAGCTAGTACTGGAAACACCATATATTTT. This translates into CASSVASTGNTIYF. The entire variable domain, with the rest obtained from reference TRBV9 and TRBJ1-3, is as follows: DSGVTQTPKHLITATGQRVTLRCSPRSGDLSVYWYQQSLDQGLQFLIQYYNGEERAKGNILERFSAQQFPDLHSELNLSSLELGDSALYFCASSVASTGNTIYFGEGSWLTVV.

The chain links TRBV6-5 to TRBJ2-1; 7 bases fit TRBD2. Germline assignment: CDR1 MNHEY and CDR2 SVGAGI. Germline trimming cut 8 bases from V and 0 bases from J; bases unmatched to any gene: 4. This CDR3 spans 14 amino acids. The CDR3 coding sequence is TGTGCCAGCCGCGGGAGCAGCTCCTACAATGAGCAGTTCTTC. The encoded protein is CASRGSSSYNEQFF.

The V and J genes are TRBV28 and TRBJ2-5; 7 bases map to TRBD2. The CDR3 is made up of 15 amino acids. Germline V lookup: CDR1 MDHEN, CDR2 SYDVKM. V lost 5 bases and J lost 1; bases outside the gene matches: 7. The CDR3 nucleotides are TGTGCCAGCAGTCCCCCGGGGGGATCCCAAGAGACCCAGTACTTC. Translation gives CASSPPGGSQETQYF.

The J gene is TRBJ2-1, the V gene TRBV9; tentatively, D is TRBD2 (7 bases). The ends were cut back, 1 base at V and 1 base at J, with 12 bases in the middle. Germline CDR1 reads SGDLS; CDR2 reads YYNGEE. The CDR3 is made up of 16 amino acids. The CDR3 spells CASSVMSGTSYNEQFF. DNA for the CDR3: TGTGCCAGCAGCGTAATGAGCGGGACATCCTACAATGAGCAGTTCTTC.

The rearrangement joins TRBV7-9 to TRBJ2-2, with unresolved D. Trimming removed 1 base from V and 4 bases from J, with 7 bases in between. Germline CDR1 reads SEHNR; CDR2 reads FQNEAQ (reference sequence). CDR3 length: 14 amino acids. Here the CDR3 DNA reads TGTGCCAGCAGCTTAGTTGAGATCACCGGGGAGCTGTTTTTT. Protein: CASSLVEITGELFF.